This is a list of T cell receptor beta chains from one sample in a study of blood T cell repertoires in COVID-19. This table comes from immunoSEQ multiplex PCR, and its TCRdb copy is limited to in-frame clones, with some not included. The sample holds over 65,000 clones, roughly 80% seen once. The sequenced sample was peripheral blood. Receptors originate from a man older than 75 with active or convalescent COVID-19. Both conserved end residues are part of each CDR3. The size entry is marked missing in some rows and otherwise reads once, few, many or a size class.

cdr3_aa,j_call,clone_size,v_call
CASRGVNEKLFF,TRBJ1-4,.,TRBV7-9
CASSLKLAGGETQYF,TRBJ2-5,.,TRBV5-1
CASSPRGLDTQYF,TRBJ2-3,.,TRBV5-1
CAWKVAGAAKNIQYF,TRBJ2-4,once,TRBV30
CASSIMGAGVAQETQYF,TRBJ2-5,.,TRBV27
CASSARQGTTGELFF,TRBJ2-2,.,TRBV9
CASSPLAGGTDTQYF,TRBJ2-3,.,TRBV19
CASNRFNEQFF,TRBJ2-1,.,TRBV28
CASRRGDPGTQYF,TRBJ2-5,.,TRBV28
CASSLAGTDQETQYF,TRBJ2-5,.,TRBV7-2
CASSPAVGANEKLFF,TRBJ1-4,.,TRBV18
CASSLNRAYGYTF,TRBJ1-2,.,TRBV28
CASSPGQGINEAFF,TRBJ1-1,.,TRBV18
CASSLRSHLGQPQHF,TRBJ1-5,.,TRBV7-8
CASGGTGGPYNEQFF,TRBJ2-1,.,TRBV5-1
CASREVSGWTEAFF,TRBJ1-1,.,TRBV10-2
CASSRGKRTAGTSGANVLTF,TRBJ2-6,few,TRBV19
CASSLEGGTDTQYF,TRBJ2-3,few,TRBV5-1
CASSRSSGDGTEAFF,TRBJ1-1,.,TRBV19
CASSEGANGPKNIQYF,TRBJ2-4,.,TRBV9
CASSSGTVGNTIYF,TRBJ1-3,few,TRBV5-1
CATSRDQEETQYF,TRBJ2-5,few,TRBV15
CASSVEGEGHAEQFF,TRBJ2-1,.,TRBV9
CASTLPRRYGQPQHF,TRBJ1-5,.,TRBV28
CASRGYGGGQPQHF,TRBJ1-5,.,TRBV28
CASSPLADTQYF,TRBJ2-3,.,TRBV11-2
CASSLGGGSTDTQYF,TRBJ2-3,.,TRBV5-6
CASSSGVARVYGYTF,TRBJ1-2,few,TRBV2
CASSQDGRGWTDTQYF,TRBJ2-3,once,TRBV4-1
CAVWDRASGNTIYF,TRBJ1-3,.,TRBV19
CASSYSGQGVPLHF,TRBJ1-6,.,TRBV6-5
CATSDPVLAETQYF,TRBJ2-5,.,TRBV24-1
CASSRPGGWETQYF,TRBJ2-5,.,TRBV11-2
CASSQRAVQGYETQYF,TRBJ2-5,.,TRBV3-1/TRBV3-2
CASSEFRGGRDPSLGAFF,TRBJ1-1,.,TRBV25-1
CASSDRQVVNTIYF,TRBJ1-3,.,TRBV6-1
CASSLKGAWTEAFF,TRBJ1-1,.,TRBV28
CASSPIAGANTGELFF,TRBJ2-2,.,TRBV28
CASSYRGAGNSPLHF,TRBJ1-6,.,TRBV11-2
CASSTGPGGHEKLFF,TRBJ1-4,.,TRBV9
CASSLGGGSTDTQYF,TRBJ2-3,.,TRBV5-8
CASSVGLSGRRSDTQYF,TRBJ2-3,once,TRBV9
CASSAGGDQPQHF,TRBJ1-5,few,TRBV19
CASSFAASTEAFF,TRBJ1-1,.,TRBV7-2
CASSQELDRGRIKLGEKLFF,TRBJ1-4,.,TRBV3-1/TRBV3-2
CASSQRTGNNSPLHF,TRBJ1-6,few,TRBV14
CASSEEGGLVNEQFF,TRBJ2-1,.,TRBV2
CASSLKYGQNTGELFF,TRBJ2-2,once,TRBV5-1
CASSQEGTFNTGELFF,TRBJ2-2,.,TRBV4-1
CAWREFDTQYF,TRBJ2-3,.,TRBV30
CASSSPGQTNYGYTF,TRBJ1-2,.,TRBV11-2
CASRTGGVLGYTF,TRBJ1-2,.,TRBV27
CASSFQLGTGEEAFF,TRBJ1-1,.,TRBV7-9
CASSAGRTLGNTIYF,TRBJ1-3,.,TRBV5-6